This T cell receptor (beta chain) was recovered during a study of early T cells in non-severe SARS-CoV-2 infection. This clonotype has only a few counts. One entry per CDR3 protein, called by TCRdb with MiXCR from the 5' RACE reads. The table has 70,000 to 90,000 distinct CDR3 sequences, 10% to 15% seen once. CDR1 DFQATT and CDR2 SNEGSKA come from the germline V gene (reference sequence). CDR3 length: 13 residues. Between the trimmed V and J ends, which lost 3 bases and 4 bases, there was a span of 9 bases. The V gene is TRBV20-1, the J gene TRBJ1-4; D is unresolved. This TCR derives from an adult who was a healthcare worker with PCR-confirmed SARS-CoV-2 infection or an uninfected control (not recorded which). Sequencing used whole blood. The CDR3 DNA sequence: TGCAGTGCTAGTCCGCGTATTAATGAAAAACTGTTTTTT. It encodes CSASPRINEKLFF.